This TCR beta chain was identified in a study of cytomegalovirus exposure and HLA in healthy donors (dated by TCRdb to the late 2010s). With respect to the entire study: An earlier analysis of several hundred of the donors reported 250 to 300 Gb of sequence data and more than 90 million unique TCR beta sequences from 190 million or so T cells. The study aimed to test whether signatures of past pathogen exposure could be identified by cataloging public T cell receptors. An earlier analysis of 587 of the donors used high-throughput TCR beta sequencing to judge whether each TCR beta V gene segment behaved as functional or pseudogenic. The number of typed donors differed by locus: about 620-640 for A, B, C, DRB1 and DQB1; some 500 for DQA1; approximately 610 for DPA1; and roughly 470 for DPB1. A later genetic analysis used genome-wide SNP genotypes for about 60% of the roughly 670 donors, treating that subset as a discovery cohort. About five DR-DQ haplotypes were treated as single units for association and clustering because of strong linkage in the cohort. Among the 398 genotyped donors, about 83% belonged to the genetic ancestry cluster associated with self-reported Caucasian donors. The study profiled the T cell repertoires of about 720 subjects by immunosequencing and related them to cytomegalovirus serostatus. On average, roughly 250,000 unique TCR beta nucleotide sequences were sequenced per donor among some 430 genotyped donors of the cohort, with approximately 18% of those sequences being non-productive. Alongside the repertoire data, information on donor age, sex, ethnicity and CMV serostatus was compiled. Roughly 310 gigabases of sequencing data and approximately 85 million unique TCR sequences were included in an early release covering about 700 HLA-typed donors. HLA typing covered class I and class II loci at four-digit resolution. All discovery cohort repertoires had been generated using a single sequencing platform. In the later analysis, no new phenotypic data were used to find candidate immune exposures; instead, reliance was placed on TCR beta sequences and their occurrence across donors. A later analysis re-examined previously published TCR beta repertoires from over 500 donors and added high-resolution HLA genotyping to investigate patterns of TCR occurrence. Along with the approximately 650-subject first cohort, a separate validation cohort of over a hundred different subjects was used. To predict cytomegalovirus infection status, the study brought together high-throughput TCR immunosequencing, statistical association of individual TCRs with disease status, and machine learning. Overall results and qualifications from the work: The presence/absence analyses assumed that sequencing depth was roughly uniform across donors, and that assumption may not be true. When HLA alleles, especially DR and DQ, strongly co-occurred, TCR associations were difficult to assign to individual alleles. In vitro tests confirmed that a few of the cytomegalovirus-associated TCR beta chains recognize cytomegalovirus antigens. In an earlier analysis of fewer than 700 of the donors, most TCR beta V segments appeared in productive rearrangements about 87% or about 30% of the time, broadly matching IMGT annotations. The classifier was reported to diagnose cytomegalovirus status with high specificity and sensitivity in both the original cohort and the validation cohort. In a later analysis, most CMV-associated TCR beta chains were found to appear HLA-restricted, with HLA associations seemingly driven largely by CMV exposure. Most TCR sequences were seen in very few donors, while some public TCRs were found in many individuals. A further reported finding was that TCR beta sequences accurately predicted the HLA-A and HLA-B alleles for most subjects in the first cohort. The authors suggested that the approach could potentially be extended to other disease states and immunological phenotypes. Linkage disequilibrium might explain the correlated functional status among segregating V segments, but an unknown experimental factor could not be excluded. According to a later genetic analysis, donors in an Asian-associated ancestry cluster had fewer N-insertions in productive TCRs than the roughly 700-donor mean. CMV serostatus was the only immune exposure information available for the cohort. This cohort had only TCR beta chains sequenced, and the lack of alpha or paired-chain data limited which features could be detected. Compared with equally common non-associated chains, HLA-associated TCR beta chains in a later analysis were more clonally expanded and had lower generation probabilities. A later analysis found that TCR association rates varied across HLA loci, with DRB1 alleles showing the most associated TCRs and HLA-C alleles the fewest. Because HLA typing was unavailable for some donors at each locus, only the typed subset was used in association tests. Specific HLA alleles were associated with 15,000 to 20,000 TCR beta sequences at a false discovery rate of 0.05 in a later analysis. A later analysis reported that several top co-occurrence clusters appeared linked to parvovirus B19, influenza, CMV and Epstein-Barr virus. The study listed approximately 150 TCR beta chains as associated with cytomegalovirus. In a later genetic analysis, a missense DCLRE1C variant was associated with V-gene and J-gene trimming of TCR beta chains, and the association was replicated in an independent cohort. The earlier analysis of fewer than 750 of the donors excluded approximately 15 rarely observed V segments, including chromosome 9 orphons, because counts were too low. A cluster of highly shared sequence variants was judged likely to be a technical artifact of the sequencing pipeline.

The cohort comprised under 700 healthy bone marrow donors. At the time of sampling, every cohort member was nominally healthy, though immune exposures that went unrecorded were likely present. The donor was CMV seropositive and belonged to the group of 250 to 300 seropositive cohort members. A peripheral blood sample was provided by each donor, and peripheral blood mononuclear cells were used for TCR beta sequencing. Genomic DNA extraction from the blood cell samples was performed with the Qiagen DNeasy Blood Extraction Kit. Turning to this clone: It has no known antigen specificity. Base qualities were left out, and no much larger clone turns up one base away.

Library preparation used the immunoSEQ multiplex PCR assay. The multiplex PCR relied on a mix of 60 forward primers for TCR Vbeta segments and 13 reverse primers for TCR Jbeta segments. Amplification of the CDR3 region of rearranged TCR beta genes was performed with a multiplex PCR assay on genomic DNA. The amplified TCR beta libraries were sequenced on the Illumina HiSeq System as 87-base-pair reads. The authors' analysis ran thus. A later analysis tallied around 87 million unique TCR beta chains across the 650 to 750 repertoires, and roughly 11 million of those chains were shared by two or more donors. A nearest-neighbor algorithm error-corrected the raw reads and collapsed the reads into unique sequences, merging closely related sequences to remove PCR and sequencing errors. CDR3 sequences were aligned to IMGT reference sequences to assign V, D and J gene segments. Each retained sequence needed at least a six-nucleotide match to both a V gene segment and a J gene segment. A rearrangement counted as productive if the CDR3 had no stop codons and remained in frame with V and J, and every other rearrangement counted as non-productive. CDR3 was defined according to IMGT convention as the region running from the second conserved V-encoded cysteine to the conserved J-encoded phenylalanine. In an earlier analysis of roughly 610 of the donors, sequences lacking an unambiguous match to a single V gene segment were excluded. In an earlier analysis of 450 to 700 of the donors, V segments were called functional above 56.7% productive rearrangements and were called segregating when the between-donor standard deviation exceeded 5%. To diagnose cytomegalovirus status from the catalog of TCR beta chain sequences, a statistical classification framework was built. In a later analysis, TCR nucleotide sequences were compared against IMGT/GENE-DB human TR gene sequences so that V and J genes could be assigned. The TCRdist pipeline was used in a later analysis to assign CDR3 sequences and most-parsimonious VDJ recombination scenarios. A later analysis defined each TCR beta chain by its CDR3 amino acid sequence plus V-gene family, and excluded reads lacking a unique V-gene family. In a later analysis, fewer than 600 highly shared, low-generation-probability nucleotide sequences were removed to address suspected cross-contamination and a sequencing artifact. For each public chain, a later analysis derived a clonal expansion index from normalized ranks of inferred template counts within each repertoire. Generation probabilities in a later analysis came from a VDJ recombination model fitted to out-of-frame rearrangements, and those results were checked against IGoR. In a later analysis, hypergeometric tests were used to score TCR-TCR, TCR-HLA and TCR-CMV co-occurrence, with a repertoire-size bias correction applied to TCR pairs. In a later analysis, false discovery rates were estimated by permuting HLA or CMV assignments 20 times. In a later analysis, co-occurring TCRs were grouped using DBSCAN, with TCRdist sequence similarity added in when clustering inside HLA-allele-positive subsets. Repertoires with fewer than 30,000 or more than 120,000 public chains were left out of co-occurrence clustering, as were a few repertoires with anomalous nucleotide sharing. Not all clones reach the TCRdb copy of this immuneACCESS table, which keeps in-frame sequences only. Checked studies attribute under half of the gap to unresolved V genes and leave the rest unexplained. That table is the source of V, J and clone size, and D and trimming were worked out from the DNA. The sample yields roughly 190,000 clones; around 83% were counted once. The ten largest make up 1.5% to 2% of the sample.

This TCR was sampled from a man aged 35 to 55 in good health and CMV-seropositive. Sequenced: PBMCs.

The bases are TGTGCCAGCAGCCCCGGAGGTTGGGGGAGGGCCGCCGGGGAGCTGTTTTTT. The translation is CASSPGGWGRAAGELFF. The rearranged chain carries TRBV7-2 and TRBJ2-2; 7 junctional bases match TRBD2. CDR1 and CDR2, per the germline V gene, are SGHTA and FQGNSA. The CDR3, cysteine through phenylalanine, is 17 amino acids long. Kept here is only the CDR3 DNA, which spans 51 bases and is read in frame from base 1. Unmatched junction bases come to 15, with V trimmed by 5 bases and J by 6 bases.